Reported below is one T cell receptor beta chain. Its antigen is currently unknown. Method: immunoSEQ multiplex PCR; TCRdb's copy keeps in-frame clones and lacks some. The sample carries around 180,000 clones, 88% recorded once. The sample belongs to a study of radiation and T cells in renal cell carcinoma. Broader study findings: In blood, top tumor clones expanded by 2 weeks, shrinking by 4.

Time point here: blood 4 weeks post-SBRT, at nephrectomy. As to treatment: 15 Gy SBRT to primary tumor, nephrectomy 4 weeks later. Nephrectomy followed 15 Gy stereotactic body radiation by 4 weeks. The patient's renal cell carcinoma had clear cell pathology. The CDR3 has 14 residues. CDR1 and CDR2 from the germline V gene are SGHDN and FVKESK. The V end lost 4 bases, the J end lost 2 bases, and 12 bases lay between the germline ends. The V gene is TRBV14, the J gene TRBJ2-7, with D perhaps matching TRBD2 (5 bases). This receptor was taken from a woman between 50 and 59 years old with renal cell carcinoma. The sequencing here drew on blood, taken from a patient whose treatment included radiotherapy and nephrectomy. The CDR3 loop reads CASSLRDFTYEQYF. In nucleotides, the CDR3 is TGTGCCAGCAGCCTCCGGGATTTCACCTACGAGCAGTACTTC.